This TCR beta chain was profiled in a study of blood T cell repertoires in COVID-19. The overall study: PBMCs, B-cell-depleted T cells, or T cells were the source of the cDNA or gDNA that made up the material.

This clone showed up just a few times. The V end was cut by 3 bases, the J end by 0 bases, with 8 bases between. This CDR3 has 13 residues. The germline CDR1 and CDR2 sequences are DFQATT and SNEGSKA (reference sequence). Measured with immunoSEQ multiplex PCR; TCRdb has only the in-frame clones, and not every one. The sample has about 400,000 clones, roughly 86% seen once. The receptor's source is a human donor in a cohort sampled during active COVID-19. This chain links TRBV20-1 with TRBJ1-1; D remains ambiguous. Sequencing was done on a sample of peripheral blood. CDR3 region: CSASEQMNTEAFF. CDR3 nucleotides: TGCAGTGCTAGTGAACAGATGAACACTGAAGCTTTCTTT.